The sequence of this T cell receptor (beta chain) was determined in a study of cytomegalovirus exposure and HLA in healthy donors. On the study more broadly: Earlier findings included approximately 120 million unique TCR beta sequences obtained from 150 million to 200 million T cells. Drawn from HLA-typed donors, 65 million to 100 million unique TCRs were held in an early data release. Study-level findings and limits: TCR beta chain V- and J-gene trimming was linked, in a later analysis, to a missense variant in DCLRE1C. It was 164 TCR beta chains that were listed as cytomegalovirus-associated.

Both 60 Vbeta primers and 13 Jbeta primers went into the PCR. Data came from immunoSEQ multiplex PCR; TCRdb stores just in-frame clones and leaves some out. In the table there are 150,000 to 200,000 clones, more than 80% of which are singletons. Turning to this clone: The antigen remains undetermined.

The ends were cut back, 0 bases at V and 0 bases at J, with 12 bases in the middle. The CDR3 has 17 residues. Looked up from germline, CDR1 is SGHTA and CDR2 is FQGNSA. Input material: PBMCs. The clonotype comes from a woman aged 30 to 39 in good health and CMV-seropositive. The chain joins TRBV7-2 to TRBJ2-1; TRBD2 is a possible D gene (6 bases). CDR3 coding DNA: TGTGCCAGCAGCTTAGCTTCGGACTACTACTCCTACAATGAGCAGTTCTTC. Residues: CASSLASDYYSYNEQFF. The full variable domain, with the rest looked up from reference TRBV7-2 and TRBJ2-1, is GAGVSQSPSNKVTEKGKDVELRCDPISGHTALYWYRQSLGQGLEFLIYFQGNSAPDKSGLPSDRFSAERTGGSVSTLTIQRTQQEDSAVYLCASSLASDYYSYNEQFFGPGTRLTVL.